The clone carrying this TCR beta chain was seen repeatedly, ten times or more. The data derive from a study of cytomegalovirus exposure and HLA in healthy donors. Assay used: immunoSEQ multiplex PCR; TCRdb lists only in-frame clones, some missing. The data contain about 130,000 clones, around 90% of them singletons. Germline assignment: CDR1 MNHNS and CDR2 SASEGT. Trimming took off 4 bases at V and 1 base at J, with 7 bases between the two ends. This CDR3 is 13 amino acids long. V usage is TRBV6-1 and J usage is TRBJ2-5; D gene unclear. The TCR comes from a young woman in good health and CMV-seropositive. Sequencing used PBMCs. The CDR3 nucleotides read TGTGCCAGCAGTGCACAGATCCAAGAGACCCAGTACTTC. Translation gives CASSAQIQETQYF.